The rows below give T cell receptor beta chains drawn from one sample of a study of T cells expressing NK-cell markers. Each CDR3 protein gets one entry in TCRdb, which reprocessed the 5' RACE reads and gives no DNA. This table holds fewer than 400,000 distinct CDR3 sequences. The source material was blood T cells: a sorted CD56 or NKG2C T cell subset, CD4+ or CD8+ T cells, or bulk PBMC T cells (not recorded which). Every receptor here comes from a man aged 18-69 years in good health. Both conserved end residues are part of each CDR3.

V: TRBV3-1; length: 14; J: TRBJ1-2; CDR3: CASRPGTGEIGYTF
V: TRBV12-3/TRBV12-4; length: 13; J: TRBJ1-1; CDR3: CASRRGLITEAFF
V: TRBV10-3; length: 16; J: TRBJ2-7; CDR3: CAISDHAGLRTQGQYF
V: TRBV20-1; length: 12; J: TRBJ2-1; CDR3: CSVVGGSNEQFF
V: TRBV15; length: 16; J: TRBJ2-3; CDR3: CATSTNRFTSTDTQYF
V: TRBV5-6; length: 16; J: TRBJ2-6; CDR3: CASSLGLSSGANVLTF
V: TRBV6-2/TRBV6-3; length: 21; J: TRBJ2-1; CDR3: CASSYSDYPIPVGPRGNEQFF
V: TRBV20-1; length: 15; J: TRBJ2-5; CDR3: CSAVSGQGVEETQYF
V: TRBV27; length: 14; J: TRBJ2-5; CDR3: CASSPTRVLETQYF
V: TRBV4-1; length: 17; J: TRBJ2-1; CDR3: CASSRIVGYGSYNEQFF
V: TRBV7-2; length: 15; J: TRBJ2-5; CDR3: CASSLVVDPQETQYF
V: TRBV20-1; length: 16; J: TRBJ2-2; CDR3: CSARDWGRSNTGELFF
V: TRBV21-1; length: 16; J: TRBJ1-1; CDR3: CASSKVGQGGNTEAFF
V: TRBV27; length: 13; J: TRBJ2-7; CDR3: CASTGDRGYEQYF
V: TRBV3-1; length: 16; J: TRBJ1-6; CDR3: CASSQAGGRLYSPLHF
V: TRBV11-1; length: 13; J: TRBJ1-2; CDR3: CASSRDRGAGYTF
V: TRBV5-5; length: 13; J: TRBJ1-2; CDR3: CASSSTPTRGYTF
V: TRBV7-9; length: 17; J: TRBJ2-1; CDR3: CASSLGVGGGAYNEQFF
V: TRBV7-9; length: 17; J: TRBJ2-7; CDR3: CASSPPGTSGVDREQYF
V: TRBV5-1; length: 14; J: TRBJ2-1; CDR3: CASSLAIRGDEQFF
V: TRBV20-1; length: 13; J: TRBJ1-6; CDR3: CSARDTNNSPLHF
V: TRBV7-9; length: 15; J: TRBJ2-7; CDR3: CASSRPEQGAYEQYF
V: TRBV3-1; length: 17; J: TRBJ2-3; CDR3: CASKGQGTLTPTDTQYF
V: TRBV6-5; length: 15; J: TRBJ2-4; CDR3: CASSYGGATKNIQYF
V: TRBV12-3/TRBV12-4; length: 13; J: TRBJ2-7; CDR3: CASSFYTGVRQYF
V: TRBV5-1; length: 15; J: TRBJ2-2; CDR3: CASSLDRENTGELFF
V: TRBV2; length: 15; J: TRBJ1-6; CDR3: CASKTGSSYNSPLHF
V: TRBV6-1; length: 16; J: TRBJ2-1; CDR3: CASSEMAGSSYNEQFF